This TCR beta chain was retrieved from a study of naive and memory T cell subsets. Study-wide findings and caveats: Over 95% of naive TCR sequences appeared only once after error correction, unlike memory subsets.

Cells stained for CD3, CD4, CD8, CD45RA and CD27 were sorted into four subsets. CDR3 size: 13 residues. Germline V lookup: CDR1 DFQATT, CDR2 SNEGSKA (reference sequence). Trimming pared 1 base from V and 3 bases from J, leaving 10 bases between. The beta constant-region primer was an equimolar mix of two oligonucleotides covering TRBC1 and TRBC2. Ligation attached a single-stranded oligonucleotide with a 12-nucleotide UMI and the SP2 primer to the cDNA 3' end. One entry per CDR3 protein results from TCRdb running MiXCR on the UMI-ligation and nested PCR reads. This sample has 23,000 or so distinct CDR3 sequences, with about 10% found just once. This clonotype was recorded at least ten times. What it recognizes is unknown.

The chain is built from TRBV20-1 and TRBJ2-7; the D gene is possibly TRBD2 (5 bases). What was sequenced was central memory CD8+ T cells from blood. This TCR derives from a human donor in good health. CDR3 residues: CSARGGRDYEQYF. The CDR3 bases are TGCAGTGCTAGAGGTGGGAGAGACTACGAGCAGTACTTC.